This T cell receptor (beta chain) was recovered during a study of T cell responses to AZD1222 COVID-19 vaccine. Study results and caveats: Recipients of two AZD1222 doses showed rising Spike-specific TCR breadth and depth. Variant regions that are unmutated are reportedly the target of nearly half of spike-specific TCRs. After the peak T cell response, and only then, were repertoires sampled.

Comments on this clone: Its specificity is not known.

Here immunoSEQ multiplex PCR was the method, and the copy in TCRdb shows in-frame clones only, minus some. The data hold 110,000 to 150,000 clones, with about 90% observed a single time. V lost 10 bases to trimming and J lost 0 bases, with 9 bases between them. The CDR3 length is 12 residues. The germline V gene has CDR1 LNHDA and CDR2 SQIVND (reference sequence). The TCR sequence derives from an adult who received the AZD1222 COVID-19 vaccine. Here the sequenced sample was peripheral blood, taken 28 days after the second AZD1222 dose. The rearrangement links TRBV19 to TRBJ1-1; D gene uncertain. CDR3 nucleotide sequence: TGTGCCACCCGCCAGGTGAACACTGAAGCTTTCTTT. The encoded protein is CATRQVNTEAFF. Based on the CDR3 plus reference TRBV19 and TRBJ1-1, the full variable domain is DGGITQSPKYLFRKEGQNVTLSCEQNLNHDAMYWYRQDPGQGLRLIYYSQIVNDFQKGDIAEGYSVSREKKESFPLTVTSAQKNPTAFYLCATRQVNTEAFFGQGTRLTVV.